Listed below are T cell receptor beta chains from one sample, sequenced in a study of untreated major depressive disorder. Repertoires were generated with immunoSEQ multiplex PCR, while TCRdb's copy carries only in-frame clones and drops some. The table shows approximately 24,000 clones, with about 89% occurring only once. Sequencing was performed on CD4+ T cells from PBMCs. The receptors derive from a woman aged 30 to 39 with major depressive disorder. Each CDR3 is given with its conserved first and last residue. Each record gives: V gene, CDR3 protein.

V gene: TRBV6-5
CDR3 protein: CASSSGGGRGYTF

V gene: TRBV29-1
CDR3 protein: CSVSIGEQYF

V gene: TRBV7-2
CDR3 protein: CASSWAAQLAGELFF

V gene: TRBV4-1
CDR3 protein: CASSPGTGGRGYTF

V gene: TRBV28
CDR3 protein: CASSRTLNEQYF

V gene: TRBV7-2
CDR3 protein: CASSTAGQETQYF

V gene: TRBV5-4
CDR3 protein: CASSFGGRGAGTF

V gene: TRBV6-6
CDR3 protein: CASSYSNGNTGELFF

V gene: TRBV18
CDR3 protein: CASSPFGEGNEQFF

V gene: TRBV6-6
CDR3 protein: CASGGQMNQPQHF

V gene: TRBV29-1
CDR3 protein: CSVYDSGRPYEQYF

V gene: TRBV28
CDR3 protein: CASSLPAGTAMSPLHF

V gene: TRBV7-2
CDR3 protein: CASSFGLGETQYF

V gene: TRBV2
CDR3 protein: CASIRRASNTEAFF

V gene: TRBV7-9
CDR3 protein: CASSLGLAGVLNNEQFF

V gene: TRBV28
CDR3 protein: CASRSIDRGGYTF

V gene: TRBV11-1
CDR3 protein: CASSLLISGTGTEAFF

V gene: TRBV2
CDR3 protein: CASSGGSGKTQYF

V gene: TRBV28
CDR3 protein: CASGKPTVYEQYF

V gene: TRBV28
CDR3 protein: CASSHRDRGGNQPQHF

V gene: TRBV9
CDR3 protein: CASSVASVMWNSPLHF

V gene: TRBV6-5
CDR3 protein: CASSPGWVETQYF

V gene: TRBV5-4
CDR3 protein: CASSQGGGRPYEQYF

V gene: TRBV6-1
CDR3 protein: CASSAKLSVLVYGYTF

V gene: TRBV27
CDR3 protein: CASSLSGTIYGYTF

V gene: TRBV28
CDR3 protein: CASRNTGGDRITRETQYF

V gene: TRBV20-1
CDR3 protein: CSARVGAYQHF

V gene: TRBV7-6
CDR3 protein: CASSLVAGGNEQFF

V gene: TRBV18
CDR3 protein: CASSPGTGNGYTF

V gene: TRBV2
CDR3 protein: CASSELPPGPQETQYF

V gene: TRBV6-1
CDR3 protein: CASSEFRGGDQPQHF

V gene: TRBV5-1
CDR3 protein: CASSPKTSGSPYEQYF

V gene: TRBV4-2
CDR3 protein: CASSTPAGYSGSALHF

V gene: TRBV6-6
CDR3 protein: CASSYSLFGYTF

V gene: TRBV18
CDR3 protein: CASSPPGRDTQYF

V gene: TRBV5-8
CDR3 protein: CASSFGLRQETQYF

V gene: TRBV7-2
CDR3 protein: CASSSSGRPYEKLFF

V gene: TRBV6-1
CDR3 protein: CASRGGGRYNEQFF

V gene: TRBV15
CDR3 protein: CATSRREQNLGQHF

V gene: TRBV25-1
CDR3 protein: CASRAGTATDTQYF

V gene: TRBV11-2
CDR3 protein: CASSQNRAATEAFF

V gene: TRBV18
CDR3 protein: CASSAAGGSSTDTQYF

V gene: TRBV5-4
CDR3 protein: CASSKGRAGDEQFF

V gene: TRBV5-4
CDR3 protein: CASSPLGEKLFF

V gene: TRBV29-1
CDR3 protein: CSVGSPRDRGSNTQYF

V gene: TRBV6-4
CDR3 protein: CASSAGPPRYYEQFF

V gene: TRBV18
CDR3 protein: CASSPPMGGRGQTEAFF

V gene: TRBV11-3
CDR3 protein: CASTLSGQSQFF

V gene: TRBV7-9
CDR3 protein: CASSLAVGETQYF

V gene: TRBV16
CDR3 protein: CASSRSTFYEQYF

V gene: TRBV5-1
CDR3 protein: CASSPYVAETQYF